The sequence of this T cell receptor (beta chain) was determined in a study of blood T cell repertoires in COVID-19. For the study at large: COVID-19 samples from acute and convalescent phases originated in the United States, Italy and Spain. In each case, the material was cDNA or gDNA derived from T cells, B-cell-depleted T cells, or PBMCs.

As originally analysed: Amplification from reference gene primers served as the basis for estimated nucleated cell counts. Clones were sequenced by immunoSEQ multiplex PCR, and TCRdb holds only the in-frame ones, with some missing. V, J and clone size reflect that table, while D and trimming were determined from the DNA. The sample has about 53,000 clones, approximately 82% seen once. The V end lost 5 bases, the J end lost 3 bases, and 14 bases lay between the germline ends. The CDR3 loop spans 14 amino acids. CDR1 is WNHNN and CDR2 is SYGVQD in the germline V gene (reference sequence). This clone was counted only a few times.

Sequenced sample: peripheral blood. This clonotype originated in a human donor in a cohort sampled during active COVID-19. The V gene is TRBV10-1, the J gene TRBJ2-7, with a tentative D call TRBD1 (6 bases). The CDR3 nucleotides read TGCGCCAGCAGTAACAGGACAGTGGTCTACGAGCAGTACTTC. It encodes CASSNRTVVYEQYF.